These 5 T cell receptor beta chains were all obtained from the same sample, sequenced in a study of OX40 agonist ivuxolimab in advanced cancers. The assay was immunoSEQ multiplex PCR, and TCRdb's table has in-frame clones only and misses some. Among 65,000 to 80,000 clones, 65% to 85% were seen once, and the ten largest hold 7% to 9.5%. Sequencing was performed on CD4+ or CD8+ T cells sorted from blood, taken in a trial of the OX40 agonist ivuxolimab. The source is an adult with an advanced solid tumor such as melanoma, head and neck, liver or kidney cancer.

The V call is TRBV6-1, the J call TRBJ2-3; 8 nucleotides match TRBD2. This CDR3 has 15 amino acids. Losses at the gene ends were 8 bases for V and 1 base for J; bases not matched to a gene: 8. Looked up from germline, CDR1 is MNHNS and CDR2 is SASEGT. The CDR3 sequence: CASGSRAGGTDTQYF. The CDR3 nucleotides are TGTGCCAGCGGGTCGCGAGCGGGGGGCACAGATACGCAGTATTTT.

Only one count was recorded for this clone. This chain joins TRBV4-1 and TRBJ1-4; possible D gene TRBD1, 6 bases. The V gene lost 4 bases and the J gene lost 8 bases, with 14 bases spanning the gap. This CDR3 comprises 14 residues. Germline lookup yields CDR1 MGHRA and CDR2 YSYEKL. The CDR3 nucleotides are TGCGCCAGCAGCCCCGACCCCAGGGGAGAAAAACTGTTTTTT. It codes for CASSPDPRGEKLFF.

This clone was seen a handful of times. At the DNA level, this CDR3 is encoded by other sequences in the same sample as well. CDR3 sequence reads: CASSYGLTTNEKLFF. The CDR3 DNA reads TGCGCCAGCAGCTACGGACTGACAACTAATGAAAAACTGTTTTTT. The chain couples TRBV5-1 to TRBJ1-4; D call uncertain. The V end lost 3 bases, the J end lost 0 bases, and 9 bases lay between the germline ends. Germline V gives CDR1 SGHRS, CDR2 YFSETQ. This CDR3 is 15 amino acids long.

The V gene is TRBV28, the J gene TRBJ2-3; unclear D gene. Germline assignment: CDR1 MDHEN and CDR2 SYDVKM. The CDR3 loop spans 16 amino acids. The V end was cut by 3 bases, the J end by 1 base, with 14 bases between. In DNA, the CDR3 is TGTGCCAGCAGTTTTAGGCGTGTTAAAGGCACAGATACGCAGTATTTT. As protein: CASSFRRVKGTDTQYF.

This chain links TRBV7-8 with TRBJ1-5; no clear D. The CDR3 covers 14 residues. The germline gives CDR1 SGHVS, CDR2 FQNEAQ. V was pared by 5 bases and J by 2 bases, with 10 bases between. The chain's CDR3 is CASSPDGRNQPQHF. For the CDR3, the DNA is TGTGCCAGCAGCCCCGACGGACGCAATCAGCCCCAGCATTTT.